The source of this T cell receptor beta chain is a study of blood T cell repertoires in COVID-19. The germline gives CDR1 MNHEY, CDR2 SVGAGI. Trimming cost V 6 bases and J 0 bases, with 10 bases left between them. The CDR3 covers 14 residues. TCRdb's table, derived via immunoSEQ multiplex PCR, lists solely in-frame clones and lacks some. Of about 210,000 clones listed, roughly four fifths are singletons. Sequenced material: peripheral blood. V is TRBV6-5 and J is TRBJ2-3; D remains unclear. This receptor was taken from a woman aged 40 to 50 with acute or convalescent COVID-19. The CDR3 sequence: CASRAGTSTDTQYF. CDR3 nucleotide sequence: TGTGCCAGCAGGGCAGGAACTAGCACAGATACGCAGTATTTT.